The rows below give T cell receptor beta chains drawn from one sample of a study of resident and recirculating memory T cells in vitiligo. This table comes from immunoSEQ multiplex PCR, and its TCRdb copy is limited to in-frame clones, with some not included. Here the sample spans tens of thousands of clones, 80% to 95% being singletons. Material: blood. Receptors originate from a male donor with vitiligo. CDR3s include the opening cysteine and the closing phenylalanine or tryptophan. The order of the fields is clone size, J gene, V gene, D gene, CDR3 length, CDR3 DNA, CDR3 protein. A D gene is named only where the DNA matches it firmly. Expanded clones get a size class; other rows say once, few or many, or leave the size out.

NA	TRBJ2-1	TRBV25-1	NA	12	TGTGCCAGCAGTGTCGACTTCAATGAGCAGTTCTTC	CASSVDFNEQFF
NA	TRBJ2-1	TRBV15	TRBD2	15	TGTGCCACCAGCAGAGAACCTAGCGGGGCCGATGAGCAGTTCTTC	CATSREPSGADEQFF
once	TRBJ2-3	TRBV5-1	TRBD1	15	TGCGCCAGCAGCCTAGACAGGGTGGGGACAGATACGCAGTATTTT	CASSLDRVGTDTQYF
NA	TRBJ2-2	TRBV5-5	TRBD1	15	TGTGCCAGCAGCTACCGGGACAGCAACACCGGGGAGCTGTTTTTT	CASSYRDSNTGELFF
NA	TRBJ1-2	TRBV6-5	NA	15	TGTGCCAGCAGTTACACCAGGGGTGTCGACTATGGCTACACCTTC	CASSYTRGVDYGYTF
NA	TRBJ1-2	TRBV7-2	TRBD1	13	TGTGCCAGCAGTTTCGACAGGGAGAGAGGGGAGACCTTC	CASSFDRERGETF
NA	TRBJ2-5	TRBV19	NA	14	TGTGCCAGCAAGACTAGACGGGAACAAGAGACCCAGTACTTC	CASKTRREQETQYF
few	TRBJ2-2	TRBV19	NA	15	TGTGCCAGTAGTATATGGACTTTGAACACCGGGGAGCTGTTTTTT	CASSIWTLNTGELFF
NA	TRBJ1-2	TRBV30	NA	14	TGTGCCTGGAGTGGAGGGTCAACCATCTATGGCTACACCTTC	CAWSGGSTIYGYTF
NA	TRBJ1-1	TRBV14	TRBD1	14	TGTGCCAGCAGCCTTGGGACAGGGCACACTGAAGCTTTCTTT	CASSLGTGHTEAFF
NA	TRBJ1-2	TRBV7-9	NA	13	TGTGCCAGCAGCTTAGATAAACAGGATGGCTACACCTTC	CASSLDKQDGYTF
NA	TRBJ1-1	TRBV6-1	TRBD1	15	TGTGCCAGCAGTGAATCGGACGACAGGGGTGCTGAAGCTTTCTTT	CASSESDDRGAEAFF
NA	TRBJ1-1	TRBV9	NA	13	TGTGCCAGCAGCGTAGTCTGGAACACTGAAGCTTTCTTT	CASSVVWNTEAFF
NA	TRBJ2-5	TRBV7-2	NA	14	TGTGCCAGCAGCCCAGATTCCCTTCAAGAGACCCAGTACTTC	CASSPDSLQETQYF
NA	TRBJ2-3	TRBV6-1	NA	14	TGTGCCAGCAGTGCGTCAGGGGGCACAGATACGCAGTATTTT	CASSASGGTDTQYF
NA	TRBJ1-4	TRBV5-6	TRBD1	16	TGTGCCAGCAGCTACAGGGGTCTTGCAACTAATGAAAAACTGTTTTTT	CASSYRGLATNEKLFF
NA	TRBJ2-1	TRBV11-3	TRBD1	16	TGTGCCAGCAGCTTAGTCGACAGGGGAGAGTACAATGAGCAGTTCTTC	CASSLVDRGEYNEQFF
NA	TRBJ1-6	TRBV6-1	NA	16	TGTGCCAGCAGTGAAAACAGCCGCTCCTATAATTCACCCCTCCACTTT	CASSENSRSYNSPLHF
NA	TRBJ2-3	TRBV30	NA	15	TGTGCCTGGAGTGGGGCTGGGGGCGCCGCAGATACGCAGTATTTT	CAWSGAGGAADTQYF
NA	TRBJ2-7	TRBV4-1	TRBD2	15	TGCGCCAGCAGCCACGCCCGGACTAGCGATAACGAGCAGTACTTC	CASSHARTSDNEQYF
NA	TRBJ2-5	TRBV5-5	NA	11	TGTGCCAGCAGCTTCGTAGAGACCCAGTACTTC	CASSFVETQYF